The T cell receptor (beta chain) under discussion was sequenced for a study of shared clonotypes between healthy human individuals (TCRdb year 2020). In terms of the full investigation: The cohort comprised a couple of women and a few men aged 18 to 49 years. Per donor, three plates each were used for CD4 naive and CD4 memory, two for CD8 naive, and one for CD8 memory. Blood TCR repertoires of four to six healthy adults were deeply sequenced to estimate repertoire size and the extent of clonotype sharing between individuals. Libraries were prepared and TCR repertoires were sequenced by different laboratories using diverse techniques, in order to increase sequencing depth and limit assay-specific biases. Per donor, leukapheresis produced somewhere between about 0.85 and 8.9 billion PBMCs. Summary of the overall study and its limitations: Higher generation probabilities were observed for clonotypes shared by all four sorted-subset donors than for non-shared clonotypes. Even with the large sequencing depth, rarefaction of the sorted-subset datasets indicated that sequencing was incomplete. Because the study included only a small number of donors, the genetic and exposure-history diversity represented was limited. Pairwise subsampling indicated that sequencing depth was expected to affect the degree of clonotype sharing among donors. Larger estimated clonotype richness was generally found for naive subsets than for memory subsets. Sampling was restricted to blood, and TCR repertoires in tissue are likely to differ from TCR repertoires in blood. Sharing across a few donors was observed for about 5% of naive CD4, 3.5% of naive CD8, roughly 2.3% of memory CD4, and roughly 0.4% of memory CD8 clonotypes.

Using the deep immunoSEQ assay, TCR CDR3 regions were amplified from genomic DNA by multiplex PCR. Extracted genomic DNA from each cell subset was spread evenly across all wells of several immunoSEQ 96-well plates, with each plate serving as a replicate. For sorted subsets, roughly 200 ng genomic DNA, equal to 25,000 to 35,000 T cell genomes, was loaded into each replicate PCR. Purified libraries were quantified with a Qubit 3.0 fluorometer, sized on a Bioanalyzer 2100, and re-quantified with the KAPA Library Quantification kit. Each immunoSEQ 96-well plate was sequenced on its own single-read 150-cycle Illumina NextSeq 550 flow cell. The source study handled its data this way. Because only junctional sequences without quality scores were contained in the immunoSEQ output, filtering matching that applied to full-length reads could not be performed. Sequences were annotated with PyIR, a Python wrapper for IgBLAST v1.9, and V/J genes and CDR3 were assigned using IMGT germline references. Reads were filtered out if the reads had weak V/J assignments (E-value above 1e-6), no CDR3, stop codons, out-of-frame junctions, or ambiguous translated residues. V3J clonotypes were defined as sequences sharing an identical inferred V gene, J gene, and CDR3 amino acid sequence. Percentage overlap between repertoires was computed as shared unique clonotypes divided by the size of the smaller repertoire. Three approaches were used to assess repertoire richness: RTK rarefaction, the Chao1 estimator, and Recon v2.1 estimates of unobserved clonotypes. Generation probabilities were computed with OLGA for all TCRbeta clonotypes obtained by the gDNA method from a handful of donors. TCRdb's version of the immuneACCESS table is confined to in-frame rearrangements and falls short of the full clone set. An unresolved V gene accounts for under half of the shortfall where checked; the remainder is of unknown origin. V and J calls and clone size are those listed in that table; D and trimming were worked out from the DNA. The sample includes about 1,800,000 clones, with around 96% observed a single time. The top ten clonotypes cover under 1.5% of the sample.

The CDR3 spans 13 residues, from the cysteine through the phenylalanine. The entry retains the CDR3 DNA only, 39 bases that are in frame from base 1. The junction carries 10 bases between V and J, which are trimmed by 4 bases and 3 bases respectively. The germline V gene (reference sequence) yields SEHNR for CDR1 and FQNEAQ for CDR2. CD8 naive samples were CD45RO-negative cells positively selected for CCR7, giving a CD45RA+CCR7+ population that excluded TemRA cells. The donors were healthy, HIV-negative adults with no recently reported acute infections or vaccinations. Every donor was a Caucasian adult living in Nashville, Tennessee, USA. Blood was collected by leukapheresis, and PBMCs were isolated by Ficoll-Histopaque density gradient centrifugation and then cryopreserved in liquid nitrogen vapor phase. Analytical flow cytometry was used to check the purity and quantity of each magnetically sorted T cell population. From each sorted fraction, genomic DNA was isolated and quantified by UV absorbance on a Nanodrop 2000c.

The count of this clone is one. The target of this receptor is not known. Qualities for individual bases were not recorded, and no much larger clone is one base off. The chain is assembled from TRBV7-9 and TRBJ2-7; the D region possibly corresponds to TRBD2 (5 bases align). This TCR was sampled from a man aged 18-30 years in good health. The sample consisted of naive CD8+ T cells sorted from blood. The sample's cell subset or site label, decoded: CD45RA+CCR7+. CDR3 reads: CASSSVAFYEQYF. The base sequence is TGTGCCAGCAGCTCCGTAGCGTTCTACGAGCAGTACTTC.